This T cell receptor (beta chain) was captured in a study of blood T cell repertoires in COVID-19. This clone has more than one count but fewer than ten. CDR1 is MNHEY and CDR2 is SVGAGI in the germline V gene. The CDR3 length is 14 residues. Trimming took 2 bases from V and 7 from J, leaving 14 bases between them. Assay used: immunoSEQ multiplex PCR; TCRdb lists only in-frame clones, some missing. The sample yields some 47,000 clones, roughly nine tenths seen once. The chain combines TRBV6-5 with TRBJ1-2, with D tentatively TRBD1 (5 bases). The clonotype originates from a man between 60 and 75 years old with active COVID-19. The sequencing sample was made of peripheral blood. CDR3 sequence reads: CASSYRQGGSGYTF. CDR3 coding DNA: TGTGCCAGCAGTTACAGGCAGGGCGGAAGTGGCTACACCTTC.